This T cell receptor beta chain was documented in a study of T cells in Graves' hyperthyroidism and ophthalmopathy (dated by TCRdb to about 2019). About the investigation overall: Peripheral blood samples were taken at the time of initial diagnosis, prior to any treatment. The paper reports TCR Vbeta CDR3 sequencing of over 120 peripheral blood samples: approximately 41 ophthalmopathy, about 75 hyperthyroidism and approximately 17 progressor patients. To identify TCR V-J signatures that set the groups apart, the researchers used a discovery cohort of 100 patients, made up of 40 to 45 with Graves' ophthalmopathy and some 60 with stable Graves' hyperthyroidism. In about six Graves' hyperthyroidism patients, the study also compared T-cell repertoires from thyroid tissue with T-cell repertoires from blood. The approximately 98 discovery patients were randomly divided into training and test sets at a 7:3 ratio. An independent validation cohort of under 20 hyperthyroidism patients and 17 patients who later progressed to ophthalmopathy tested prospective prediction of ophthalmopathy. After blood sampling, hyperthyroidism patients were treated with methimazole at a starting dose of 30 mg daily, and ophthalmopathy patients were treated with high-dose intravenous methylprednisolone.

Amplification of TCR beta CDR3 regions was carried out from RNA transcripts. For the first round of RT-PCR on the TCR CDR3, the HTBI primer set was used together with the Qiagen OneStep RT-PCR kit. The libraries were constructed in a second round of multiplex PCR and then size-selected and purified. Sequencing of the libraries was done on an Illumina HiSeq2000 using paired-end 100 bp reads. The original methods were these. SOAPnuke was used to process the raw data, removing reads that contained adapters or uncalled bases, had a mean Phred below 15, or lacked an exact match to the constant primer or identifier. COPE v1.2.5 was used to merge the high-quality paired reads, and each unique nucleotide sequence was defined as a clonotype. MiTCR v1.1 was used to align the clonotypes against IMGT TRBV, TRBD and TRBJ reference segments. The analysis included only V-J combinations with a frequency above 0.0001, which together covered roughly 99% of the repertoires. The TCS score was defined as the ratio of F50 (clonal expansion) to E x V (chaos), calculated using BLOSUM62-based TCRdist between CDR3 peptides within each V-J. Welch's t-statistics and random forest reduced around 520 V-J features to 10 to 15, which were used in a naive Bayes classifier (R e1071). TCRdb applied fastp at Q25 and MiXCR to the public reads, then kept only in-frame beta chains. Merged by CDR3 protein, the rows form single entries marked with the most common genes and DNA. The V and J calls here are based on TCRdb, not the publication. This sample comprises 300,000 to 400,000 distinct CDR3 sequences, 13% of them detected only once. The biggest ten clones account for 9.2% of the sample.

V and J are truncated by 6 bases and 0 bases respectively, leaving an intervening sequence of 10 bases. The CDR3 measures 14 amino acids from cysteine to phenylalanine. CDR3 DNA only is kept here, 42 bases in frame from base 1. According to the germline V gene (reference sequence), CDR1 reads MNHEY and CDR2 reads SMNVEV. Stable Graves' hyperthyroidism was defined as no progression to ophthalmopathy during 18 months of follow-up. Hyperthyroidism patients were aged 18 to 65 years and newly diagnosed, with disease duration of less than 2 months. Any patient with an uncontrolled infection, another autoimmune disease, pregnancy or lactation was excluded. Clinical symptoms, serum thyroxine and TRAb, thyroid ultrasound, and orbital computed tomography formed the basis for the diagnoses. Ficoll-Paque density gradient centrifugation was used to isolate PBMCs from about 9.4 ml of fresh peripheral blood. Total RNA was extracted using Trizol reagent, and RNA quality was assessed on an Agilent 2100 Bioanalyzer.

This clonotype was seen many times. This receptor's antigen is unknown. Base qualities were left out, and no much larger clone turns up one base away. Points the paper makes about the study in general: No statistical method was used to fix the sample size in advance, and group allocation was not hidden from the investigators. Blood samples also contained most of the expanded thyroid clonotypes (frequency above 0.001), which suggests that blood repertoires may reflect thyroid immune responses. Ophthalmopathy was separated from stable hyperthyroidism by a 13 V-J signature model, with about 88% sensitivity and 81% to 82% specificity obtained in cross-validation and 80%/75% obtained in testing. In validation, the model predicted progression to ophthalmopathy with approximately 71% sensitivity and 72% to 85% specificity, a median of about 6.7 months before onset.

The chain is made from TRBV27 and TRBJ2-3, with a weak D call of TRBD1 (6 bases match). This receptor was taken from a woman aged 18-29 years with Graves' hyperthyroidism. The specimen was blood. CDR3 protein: CASRRTGSTDTQYF. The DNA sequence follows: TGTGCCAGCAGACGCACAGGGAGCACAGATACGCAGTATTTT.